This T cell receptor beta chain was captured by sequencing in a study of T-cell memory formation after mild COVID-19. About the study: TCR clusters were largely donor specific. Study-level findings and limits: Of the contracting clones, CD4+ ones lay mainly in CM and EM, and CD8+ ones in EMRA.

From 5'RACE with constant-segment primers came TCR alpha and TCR beta cDNA libraries that carried sample barcodes and UMIs. TCRdb reanalysed the 5' RACE reads using MiXCR and keeps one entry per CDR3 protein. The profile covers fewer than 400,000 distinct CDR3 sequences, with 15% to 20% appearing a single time and roughly a fifth taken by the ten largest. This clonotype was picked up a small number of times. Its specificity is not known. This CDR3 has 17 residues. The genes are TRBV21-1 and TRBJ2-4. TRBV21-1 represents a pseudogene. The receptor was isolated from a man aged 18 to 30 who had mild COVID-19 (a few samples of this study predate the infection). Cell type and time point are not known. Sequencing used PBMCs or a T cell subset sorted from them (not recorded which). DNA for the CDR3: TGTGCCAGCAGCCAAGGACGGGCAGAATTGGCCAAAAACATTCAGTACTTC. This codes for CASSQGRAELAKNIQYF.